This record looks at one T cell receptor beta chain sequence and its context. The data originate from a study of control samples from healthy donors and cancer patients. Profiled with immunoSEQ multiplex PCR; TCRdb holds only in-frame clones, not every one. The sample includes about 83,000 clones, 91% of them seen just once. V lost 2 bases and J lost 0; bases outside the gene matches: 6. The CDR3 spans 17 residues. Germline V gene data show CDR1 as ENHRY and CDR2 as SYGVKD. The chain employs TRBV10-3 and TRBJ1-5; 8 bases are shared with TRBD1. This receptor was taken from a man in his fifties in good health. The specimen sequenced was blood. CDR3 sequence reads: CAISEPSGTGSNQPQHF. CDR3 sequence (DNA): TGTGCCATCAGTGAGCCTTCCGGGACAGGTAGCAATCAGCCCCAGCATTTT.